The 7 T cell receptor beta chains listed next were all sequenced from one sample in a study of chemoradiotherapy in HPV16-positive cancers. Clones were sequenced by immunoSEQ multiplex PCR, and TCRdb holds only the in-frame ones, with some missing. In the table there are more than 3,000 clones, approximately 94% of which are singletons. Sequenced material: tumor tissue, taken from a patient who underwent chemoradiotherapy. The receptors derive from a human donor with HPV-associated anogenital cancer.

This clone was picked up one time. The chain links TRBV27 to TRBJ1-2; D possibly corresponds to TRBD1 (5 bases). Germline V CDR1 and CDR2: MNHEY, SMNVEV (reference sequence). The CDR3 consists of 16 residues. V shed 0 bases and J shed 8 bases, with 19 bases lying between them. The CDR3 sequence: CASSLSPAAGALGYTF. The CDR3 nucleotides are TGTGCCAGCAGTTTATCCCCAGCTGCCGGGGCGCTGGGCTACACCTTC.

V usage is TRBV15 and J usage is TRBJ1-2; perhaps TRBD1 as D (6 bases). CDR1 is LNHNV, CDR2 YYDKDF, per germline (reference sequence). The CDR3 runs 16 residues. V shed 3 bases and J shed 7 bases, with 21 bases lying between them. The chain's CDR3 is CATSRGGAGQGGGYTF. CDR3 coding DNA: TGTGCCACCAGCAGGGGGGGGGCAGGGCAGGGTGGTGGCTACACCTTC.

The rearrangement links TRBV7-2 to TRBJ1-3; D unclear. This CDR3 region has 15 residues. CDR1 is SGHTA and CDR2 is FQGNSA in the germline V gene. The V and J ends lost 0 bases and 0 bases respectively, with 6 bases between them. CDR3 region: CASSLALLSGNTIYF. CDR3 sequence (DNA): TGTGCCAGCAGCTTAGCACTGCTCTCTGGAAACACCATATATTTT.

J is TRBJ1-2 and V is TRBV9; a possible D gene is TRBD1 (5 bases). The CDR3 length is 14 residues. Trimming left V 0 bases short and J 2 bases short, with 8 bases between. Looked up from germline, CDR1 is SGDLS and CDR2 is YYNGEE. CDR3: CASSVGGGNYGYTF. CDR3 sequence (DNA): TGTGCCAGCAGCGTAGGTGGGGGGAACTATGGCTACACCTTC.

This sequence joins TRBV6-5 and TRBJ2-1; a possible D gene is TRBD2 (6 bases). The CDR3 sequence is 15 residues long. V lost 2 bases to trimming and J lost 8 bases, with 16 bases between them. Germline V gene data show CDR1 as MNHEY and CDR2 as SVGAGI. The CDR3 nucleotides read TGTGCCAGCAGTTACCGACTAGAAGTTCCCGATGAGCAGTTCTTC. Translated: CASSYRLEVPDEQFF.

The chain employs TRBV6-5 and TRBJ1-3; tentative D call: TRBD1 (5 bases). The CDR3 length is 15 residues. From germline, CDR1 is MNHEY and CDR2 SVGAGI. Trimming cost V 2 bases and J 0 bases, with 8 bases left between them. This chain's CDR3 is CASSYGASSGNTIYF. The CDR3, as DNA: TGTGCCAGCAGTTACGGGGCAAGCTCTGGAAACACCATATATTTT.

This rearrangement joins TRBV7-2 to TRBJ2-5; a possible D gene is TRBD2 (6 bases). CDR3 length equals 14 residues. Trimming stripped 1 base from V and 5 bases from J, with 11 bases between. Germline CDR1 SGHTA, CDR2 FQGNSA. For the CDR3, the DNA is TGTGCCAGCAGCTTAGGACTAGGCCCCGAGACCCAGTACTTC. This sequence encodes CASSLGLGPETQYF. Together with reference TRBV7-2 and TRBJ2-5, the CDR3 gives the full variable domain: GAGVSQSPSNKVTEKGKDVELRCDPISGHTALYWYRQSLGQGLEFLIYFQGNSAPDKSGLPSDRFSAERTGGSVSTLTIQRTQQEDSAVYLCASSLGLGPETQYFGPGTRLLVL.